This T cell receptor (beta chain) was recorded in a study of T-cell reconstitution after alpha-beta-depleted transplantation in children. Trimming took 4 bases from V and 0 from J; bases not matched to a gene: 9. CDR1 and CDR2 from the germline V gene are MNHEY and SVGAGI. This CDR3 has 17 residues. Unique molecular identifiers were incorporated during preparation of the TCRbeta library. In TCRdb, the PCR reads were re-called with MiXCR into one record per CDR3 protein. This table has about 230,000 distinct CDR3 sequences, 9% to 10% appearing once. The table lists this clonotype with many counts. This specimen consisted of PBMCs from the stem cell graft donor, obtained from the stem cell graft. The origin of this receptor is a human donor who donated a stem cell graft to a child with SCID. The chain carries TRBV6-5 and TRBJ1-1; 9 nucleotides line up with TRBD1. CDR3 region: CASSSPSGTGLNTEAFF. CDR3 nucleotides: TGTGCCAGCAGTTCGCCTTCCGGGACAGGGTTGAACACTGAAGCTTTCTTT.